This T cell receptor beta chain is drawn from a study of preoperative IRX-2 immunotherapy in early breast cancer. The CDR3 is 14 amino acids. In germline, CDR1 is LNHNV, CDR2 YYDKDF (reference sequence). Trimming cost V 1 base and J 6 bases, with 12 bases left between them. Profiling relied on immunoSEQ multiplex PCR, and the TCRdb table lists in-frame clones only, not all of them. The table shows about 27,000 clones, with 65% to 85% occurring only once. Regarding treatment: preoperative locoregional IRX-2 cytokine immunotherapy. The material was lymph node tissue, obtained before IRX-2 immunotherapy. The source is a human donor with breast cancer. This chain uses TRBV15 with TRBJ1-2; D is ambiguous. This chain's CDR3 is CATSRGPGGNGYTF. The CDR3 bases are TGTGCCACCAGCAGAGGACCGGGAGGTAATGGCTACACCTTC.